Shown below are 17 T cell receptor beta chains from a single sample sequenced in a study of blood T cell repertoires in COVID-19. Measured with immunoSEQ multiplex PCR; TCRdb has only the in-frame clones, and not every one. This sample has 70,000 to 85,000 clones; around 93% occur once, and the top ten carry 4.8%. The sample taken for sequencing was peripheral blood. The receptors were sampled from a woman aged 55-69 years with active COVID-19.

The CDR3 sequence: CASSLGAGPPSSYTF. The CDR3 bases are TGCGCCAGCAGCTTGGGGGCAGGCCCCCCTTCGAGCTACACCTTC. The chain is built from TRBV5-1 and TRBJ1-2; D is unresolved. Trimming took 0 bases from V and 9 from J, leaving 18 bases between them. CDR1 is SGHRS, CDR2 YFSETQ, per germline. CDR3 length: 15 residues.

In DNA, the CDR3 is TGTGCCAGCAATTCTAATCCGGGGATTGGGAGTGGATACTACGAGCAGTACTTC. Its translation: CASNSNPGIGSGYYEQYF. The chain is built from TRBV27 and TRBJ2-7, with D possibly TRBD2 on 5 matching bases. Germline values: CDR1 MNHEY, CDR2 SMNVEV (reference sequence). Trimming shortened V by 7 bases and J by 3 bases, and 28 bases separated the two germline ends. The CDR3 totals 18 residues.

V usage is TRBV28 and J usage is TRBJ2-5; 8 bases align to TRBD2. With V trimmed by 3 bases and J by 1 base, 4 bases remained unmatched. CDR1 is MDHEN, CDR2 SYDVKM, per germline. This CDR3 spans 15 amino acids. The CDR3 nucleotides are TGTGCCAGCAGTTTCCAGCTAGCGGGCCAAGAGACCCAGTACTTC. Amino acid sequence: CASSFQLAGQETQYF.

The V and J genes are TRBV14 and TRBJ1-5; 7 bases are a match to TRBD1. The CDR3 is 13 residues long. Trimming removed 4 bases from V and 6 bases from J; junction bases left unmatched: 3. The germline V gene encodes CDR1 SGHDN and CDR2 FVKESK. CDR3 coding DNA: TGTGCCAGCAGCCTACAGGGGACTCAGCCCCAGCATTTT. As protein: CASSLQGTQPQHF.

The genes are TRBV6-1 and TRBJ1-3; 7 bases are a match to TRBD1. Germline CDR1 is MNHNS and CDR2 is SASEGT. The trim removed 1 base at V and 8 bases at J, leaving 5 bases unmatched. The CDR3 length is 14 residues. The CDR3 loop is CASSEGDSRYTIYF. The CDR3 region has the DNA TGTGCCAGCAGTGAAGGGGACAGTCGATACACCATATATTTT.

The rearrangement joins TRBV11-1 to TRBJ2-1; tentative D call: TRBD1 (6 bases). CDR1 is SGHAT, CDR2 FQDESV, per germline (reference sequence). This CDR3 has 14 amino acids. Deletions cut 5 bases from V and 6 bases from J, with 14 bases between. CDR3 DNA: TGTGCCAGCAGCAACAGGGAGTTGGGCAATGAGCAGTTCTTC. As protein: CASSNRELGNEQFF.

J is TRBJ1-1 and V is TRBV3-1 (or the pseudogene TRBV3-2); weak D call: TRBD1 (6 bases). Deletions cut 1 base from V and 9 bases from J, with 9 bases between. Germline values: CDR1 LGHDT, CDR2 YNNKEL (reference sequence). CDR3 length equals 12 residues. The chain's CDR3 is CASSQGDRQAFF. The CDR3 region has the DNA TGTGCCAGCAGCCAAGGAGACAGGCAAGCTTTCTTT.

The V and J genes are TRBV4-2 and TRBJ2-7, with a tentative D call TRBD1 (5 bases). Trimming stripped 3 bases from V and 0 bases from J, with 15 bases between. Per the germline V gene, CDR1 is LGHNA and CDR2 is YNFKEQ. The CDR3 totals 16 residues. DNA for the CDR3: TGTGCCAGCAGCCAGAGATGGGGCGGTAGCTCCTACGAGCAGTACTTC. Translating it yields CASSQRWGGSSYEQYF.

CDR3 sequence reads: CASSQPTSGREDEQFF. The CDR3, as DNA: TGTGCCAGCAGCCAACCGACTAGCGGGAGGGAGGATGAGCAGTTCTTC. V gene TRBV14 combines with J gene TRBJ2-1, with 14 bases aligning to TRBD2. With 2 bases clipped from V and 8 bases from J, the junction kept 5 bases outside the gene matches. From germline, CDR1 is SGHDN and CDR2 FVKESK. This CDR3 region has 16 residues.

CDR3 DNA: TGTGCCAGCAGCTCCTCGGGATCCCCCAAGGGGCAGTACTTC. It translates to CASSSSGSPKGQYF. V and J are TRBV7-9 and TRBJ2-7; maybe TRBD2 (5 bases). The V end lost 4 bases, the J end lost 9 bases, and 19 bases lay between the germline ends. The CDR3 is 14 amino acids. CDR1 is SEHNR, CDR2 FQNEAQ, per germline (reference sequence).

The CDR3 protein is CASSQVYRENNEQYF. In DNA, the CDR3 is TGTGCCAGCAGCCAAGTTTACAGGGAGAACAACGAGCAGTACTTC. The chain uses TRBV3-1 (or the pseudogene TRBV3-2) and TRBJ2-7, with D perhaps matching TRBD1 (6 bases). The V gene's germline CDR1 is LGHDT and CDR2 YNNKEL (reference sequence). V gave up 1 base and J gave up 5 bases, with 15 bases separating them. The CDR3 length is 15 residues.

CDR3 loop: CASQDDGGNTEAFF. The CDR3, as DNA: TGTGCCAGCCAAGACGACGGGGGGAACACTGAAGCTTTCTTT. The V and J genes are TRBV6-5 and TRBJ1-1; D perhaps matches TRBD1 (5 bases). The CDR3 contains 14 residues. CDR1 and CDR2 (germline): MNHEY, SVGAGI. V lost 8 bases and J lost 1, with 14 bases in between.

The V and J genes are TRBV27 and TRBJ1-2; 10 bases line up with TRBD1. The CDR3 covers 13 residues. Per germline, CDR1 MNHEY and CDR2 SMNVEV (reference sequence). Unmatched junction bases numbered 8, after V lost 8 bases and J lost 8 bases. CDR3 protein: CASGRQGAHGYTF. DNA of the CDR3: TGTGCCAGCGGGCGACAGGGGGCCCACGGCTACACCTTC.

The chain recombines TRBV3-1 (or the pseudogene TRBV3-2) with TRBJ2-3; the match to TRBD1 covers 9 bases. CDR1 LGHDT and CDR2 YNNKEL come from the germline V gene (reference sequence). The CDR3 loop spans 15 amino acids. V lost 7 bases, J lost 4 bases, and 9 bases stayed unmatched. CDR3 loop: CASTSGTGQADTQYF. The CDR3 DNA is TGTGCCAGCACCTCCGGGACAGGGCAAGCAGATACGCAGTATTTT.

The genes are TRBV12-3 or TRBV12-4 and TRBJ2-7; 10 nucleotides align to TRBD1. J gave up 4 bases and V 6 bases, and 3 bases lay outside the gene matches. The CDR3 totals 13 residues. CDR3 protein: CASSDRGRYEQYF. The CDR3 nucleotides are TGTGCCAGCAGCGACAGGGGGCGGTACGAGCAGTACTTC.

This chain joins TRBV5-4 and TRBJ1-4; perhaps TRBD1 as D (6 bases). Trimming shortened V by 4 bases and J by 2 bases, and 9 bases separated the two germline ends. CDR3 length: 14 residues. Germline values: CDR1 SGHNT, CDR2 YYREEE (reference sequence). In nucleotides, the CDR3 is TGTGCCAGCAGCGCCACAGGGACTAATGAAAAACTGTTTTTT. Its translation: CASSATGTNEKLFF.

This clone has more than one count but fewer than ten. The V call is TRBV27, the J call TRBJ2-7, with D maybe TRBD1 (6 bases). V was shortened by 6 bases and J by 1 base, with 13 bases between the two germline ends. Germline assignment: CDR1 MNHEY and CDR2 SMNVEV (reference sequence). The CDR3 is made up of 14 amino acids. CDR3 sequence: CASRLGQRSYEQYF. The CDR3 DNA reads TGTGCCAGCAGACTAGGACAGCGATCCTACGAGCAGTACTTC.